This T cell receptor (beta chain) comes out of a study of T-cell reconstitution after alpha-beta-depleted transplantation in children. TCRbeta library preparation incorporated unique molecular identifiers. TCRdb re-called the PCR reads through MiXCR, storing one row per CDR3 protein. The repertoire holds under 750,000 distinct CDR3 sequences, 23% seen once, with 12% to 15% in the top ten. This clonotype appeared many times. The CDR3 extends over 14 amino acids. With 3 bases removed from V and 8 bases from J, the gap between germline ends came to 16 bases. This TCR was sampled from a boy under two years old who had a stem cell transplant for acute myeloid leukemia, so the T cells may come from the graft donor. The starting material was PBMCs, mostly from graft donor cells, obtained 360 days after TCRalphabeta/CD19-depleted stem cell transplant. The chain carries TRBV12-3 or TRBV12-4 and TRBJ1-2; D ambiguous. CDR3 sequence: CASSLRSSAGGYTF. The DNA of the CDR3 is TGTGCCAGCAGTTTGAGGAGTTCCGCGGGGGGCTACACCTTC.